This T cell receptor beta chain was captured in a study of CD8+ T cells in alopecia areata. Worth noting for this clone: What it recognizes is unknown.

Specified treatment: oral pan-JAK inhibitor, 5-10 mg twice daily. CDR1 SGHRS and CDR2 YFSETQ come from the germline V gene. There are 13 residues in the CDR3. V lost 0 bases and J 2 bases, leaving 5 bases between the germline ends. Reverse transcribed after extraction, RNA yielded cDNA as the sequencing template. The assay was immunoSEQ multiplex PCR, and TCRdb's table has in-frame clones only and misses some. The sample includes approximately 200,000 clones, 45% to 75% seen only once; the top ten take 3% to 3.5%. Study-level points and caveats: Compared with normal scalp, lesional scalp had higher clonality and more expanded CD8+ clones. Tofacitinib significantly reduced both scalp clonality and expanded CD8+ clones among the top 100.

The sequencing here drew on CD4+ T cells sorted from blood, taken at week 4, from a patient treated with tofacitinib. This rearrangement joins TRBV5-1 to TRBJ2-5, with D hard to call. This TCR came from a human donor with alopecia areata. CDR3 nucleotide sequence: TGCGCCAGCAGCTTGGCGCTGCAAGAGACCCAGTACTTC. As protein: CASSLALQETQYF.